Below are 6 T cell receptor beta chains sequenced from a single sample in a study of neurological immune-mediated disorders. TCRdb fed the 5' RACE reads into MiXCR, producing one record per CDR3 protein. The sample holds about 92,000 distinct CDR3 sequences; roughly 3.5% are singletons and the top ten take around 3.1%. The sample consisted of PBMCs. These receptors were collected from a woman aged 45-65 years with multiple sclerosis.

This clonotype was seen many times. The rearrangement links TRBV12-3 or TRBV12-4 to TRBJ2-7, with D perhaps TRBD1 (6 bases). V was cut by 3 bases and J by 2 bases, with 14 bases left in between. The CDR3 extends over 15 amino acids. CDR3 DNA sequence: TGTGCCAGCAGTTTCGAGGCAGGGGATACCTACGAGCAGTACTTC. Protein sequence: CASSFEAGDTYEQYF.

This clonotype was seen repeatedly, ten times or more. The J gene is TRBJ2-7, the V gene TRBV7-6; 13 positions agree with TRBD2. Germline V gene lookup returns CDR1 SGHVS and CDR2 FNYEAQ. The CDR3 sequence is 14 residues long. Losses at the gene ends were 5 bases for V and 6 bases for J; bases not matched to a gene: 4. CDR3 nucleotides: TGTGCCAGCAGCCCCAGACTAGCGGGGGGCGAGCAGTACTTC. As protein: CASSPRLAGGEQYF.

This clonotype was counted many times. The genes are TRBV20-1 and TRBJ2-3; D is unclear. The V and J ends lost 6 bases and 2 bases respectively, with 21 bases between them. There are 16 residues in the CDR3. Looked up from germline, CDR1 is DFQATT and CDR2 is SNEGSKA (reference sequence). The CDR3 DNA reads TGCAGTGCGCAGCCCTTGGTGGTAGAGGTCACAGATACGCAGTATTTT. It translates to CSAQPLVVEVTDTQYF.

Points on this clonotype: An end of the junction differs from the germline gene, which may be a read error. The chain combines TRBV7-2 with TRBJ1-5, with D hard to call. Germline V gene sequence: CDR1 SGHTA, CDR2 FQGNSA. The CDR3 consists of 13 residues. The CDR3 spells CASSLWGGKTQNF. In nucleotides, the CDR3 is TGTGCCAGCAGCTTATGGGGTGGAAAGACCCAGAATTTT.

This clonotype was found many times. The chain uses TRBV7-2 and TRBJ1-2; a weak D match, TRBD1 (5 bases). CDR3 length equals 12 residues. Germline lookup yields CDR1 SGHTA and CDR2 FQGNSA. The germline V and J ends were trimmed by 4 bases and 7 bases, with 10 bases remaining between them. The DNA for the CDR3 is TGTGCCAGCAGCTACAGACAGTCTGGCTACACCTTC. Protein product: CASSYRQSGYTF. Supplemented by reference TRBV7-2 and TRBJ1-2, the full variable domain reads GAGVSQSPSNKVTEKGKDVELRCDPISGHTALYWYRQSLGQGLEFLIYFQGNSAPDKSGLPSDRFSAERTGGSVSTLTIQRTQQEDSAVYLCASSYRQSGYTFGSGTRLTVV.

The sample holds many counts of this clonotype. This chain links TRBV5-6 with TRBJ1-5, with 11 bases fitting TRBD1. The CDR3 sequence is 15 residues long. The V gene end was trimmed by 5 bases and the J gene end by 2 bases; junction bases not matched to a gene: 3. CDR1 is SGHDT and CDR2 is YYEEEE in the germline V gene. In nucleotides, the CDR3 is TGTGCCAGCAGTCGGACAGGGGGCGGCAATCAGCCCCAGCATTTT. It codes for CASSRTGGGNQPQHF. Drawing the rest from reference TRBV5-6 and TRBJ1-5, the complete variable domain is DAGVTQSPTHLIKTRGQQVTLRCSPKSGHDTVSWYQQALGQGPQFIFQYYEEEERQRGNFPDRFSGHQFPNYSSELNVNALLLGDSALYLCASSRTGGGNQPQHFGDGTRLSIL.